This is a list of T cell receptor beta chains from one sample in a study of identical twins. TCRdb redid the calling of the 5' RACE reads with MiXCR, one entry per CDR3 protein. Seen here are 500,000 to 650,000 distinct CDR3 sequences, approximately 20% observed once, and the top ten hold around 0.5%. The data also belong to a second study, concerning yellow fever vaccine responses in identical twins.

Sample: CD4+ T cells sorted from blood. The receptors were gathered from a woman under 30 in good health. The CDR3 runs from the conserved cysteine through the conserved F or W. The D gene is left open where the match is weak. Clone size appears in some rows only: once, few, many, or a class for an expanded clone.

abundance	d_gene	v_gene	j_gene	CDR3nt	CDR3aa
-	-	TRBV21-1	TRBJ2-2	TGTGCCAGCAGCAAGGAGACTAGCGGGAGAAACAACACCGGGGAGCTGTTTTTT	CASSKETSGRNNTGELFF
few	TRBD2	TRBV6-1	TRBJ2-7	TGTGCCAGCAGATTCGAGACTAGCGTCAACTCGGGTGAGCAGTACTTC	CASRFETSVNSGEQYF
few	TRBD1	TRBV28	TRBJ2-7	TGTGCCAGCAGTGTCCCTGGACAGGACTACGAGCAGTACTTC	CASSVPGQDYEQYF
few	TRBD1	TRBV29-1	TRBJ2-2	TGCAGCGTTAGAGGGACAGGGTCGAACACCGGGGAGCTGTTTTTT	CSVRGTGSNTGELFF
-	-	TRBV5-1	TRBJ2-3	TGCGCCAGCAGCTTGGTGGGGCGGGATACGCAGTATTTT	CASSLVGRDTQYF
few	TRBD2	TRBV11-2	TRBJ2-3	TGTGCCAGCAGCCCAAGGGGCCTAGCGGGGAGGTCAGTCACAGATACGCAGTATTTT	CASSPRGLAGRSVTDTQYF
-	TRBD1	TRBV20-1	TRBJ1-2	TGCAGTGCCACCCTCGGACAGGGGCACGGCTACACCTTC	CSATLGQGHGYTF
few	-	TRBV24-1	TRBJ2-3	TGTGCCACCAGTGATGGATTAGATACGCAGTATTTT	CATSDGLDTQYF
few	-	TRBV7-2	TRBJ2-3	TGTGCCAGCAGCTTAAATGCGCCCACAGATACGCAGTATTTT	CASSLNAPTDTQYF
few	-	TRBV24-1	TRBJ2-3	TGTGCCACCAGTGATCCGTCCGGGACACCAGGAGGGGATACGCAGTATTTT	CATSDPSGTPGGDTQYF
few	-	TRBV10-3	TRBJ1-1	TGTGCCATCAGCAAAAGGTGGGGGGGCCAACATTCCACTGAAGCTTTCTTT	CAISKRWGGQHSTEAFF
-	TRBD1	TRBV12-3/TRBV12-4	TRBJ1-3	TGTGCCAGCAGCCCGACAGGGGTCTTGGGAAACACCATATATTTT	CASSPTGVLGNTIYF
-	-	TRBV20-1	TRBJ2-1	TGCAGTGCCATAGGACTACCCAGCTCCTACAATGAGCAGTTCTTC	CSAIGLPSSYNEQFF
few	-	TRBV20-1	TRBJ2-1	TGCAGTGCTTTTCTCACGGGCAATGAGCAGTTCTTC	CSAFLTGNEQFF
-	-	TRBV25-1	TRBJ2-4	TGTGCCAGCAGTGATACAGGGCAGATAAACATTCAGTACTTC	CASSDTGQINIQYF
-	-	TRBV3-1	TRBJ2-1	TGTGCCAGCAGCCCCTGGAGGGCGAGCTACAATGAGCAGTTCTTC	CASSPWRASYNEQFF
few	-	TRBV28	TRBJ2-3	TGTGCCAGCAGTTTCCCGAGCGTTAGCACAGATACGCAGTATTTT	CASSFPSVSTDTQYF
-	TRBD2	TRBV7-8	TRBJ2-1	TGTGCCAGCAGCCCCGCGGGAGGGACGGATGAGCAGTTCTTC	CASSPAGGTDEQFF
once	-	TRBV24-1	TRBJ2-7	TGTGCCACCAGTGACCCTACCTCGTCCTACGAGCAGTACTTC	CATSDPTSSYEQYF
-	TRBD2	TRBV15	TRBJ2-1	TGTGCCACCAGCAGAGGACTAGCGGGGAGGTACAATGAGCAGTTCTTC	CATSRGLAGRYNEQFF
few	-	TRBV7-2	TRBJ1-2	TGTGCCAGCAGCCCCCCGCCGTTACCGTTCTATGGCTACACCTTC	CASSPPPLPFYGYTF
few	TRBD1	TRBV20-1	TRBJ2-5	TGCAGTGCTGCAGGGGGTACCAAAGAGACCCAGTACTTC	CSAAGGTKETQYF
once	-	TRBV5-1	TRBJ2-5	TGCGCCAGCGCCCCGGGCCAAGGGGGGGAGACCCAGTACTTC	CASAPGQGGETQYF